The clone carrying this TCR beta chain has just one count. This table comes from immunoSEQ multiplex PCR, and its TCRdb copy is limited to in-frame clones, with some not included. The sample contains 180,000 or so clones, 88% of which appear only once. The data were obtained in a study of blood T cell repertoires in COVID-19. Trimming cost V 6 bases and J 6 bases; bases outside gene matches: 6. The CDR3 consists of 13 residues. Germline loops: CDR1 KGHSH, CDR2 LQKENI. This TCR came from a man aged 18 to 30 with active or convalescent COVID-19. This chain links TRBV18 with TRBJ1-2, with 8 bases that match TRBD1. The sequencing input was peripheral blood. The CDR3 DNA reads TGTGCCAGCTCTGAGACAGGGGTAGATGGCTACACCTTC. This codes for CASSETGVDGYTF.